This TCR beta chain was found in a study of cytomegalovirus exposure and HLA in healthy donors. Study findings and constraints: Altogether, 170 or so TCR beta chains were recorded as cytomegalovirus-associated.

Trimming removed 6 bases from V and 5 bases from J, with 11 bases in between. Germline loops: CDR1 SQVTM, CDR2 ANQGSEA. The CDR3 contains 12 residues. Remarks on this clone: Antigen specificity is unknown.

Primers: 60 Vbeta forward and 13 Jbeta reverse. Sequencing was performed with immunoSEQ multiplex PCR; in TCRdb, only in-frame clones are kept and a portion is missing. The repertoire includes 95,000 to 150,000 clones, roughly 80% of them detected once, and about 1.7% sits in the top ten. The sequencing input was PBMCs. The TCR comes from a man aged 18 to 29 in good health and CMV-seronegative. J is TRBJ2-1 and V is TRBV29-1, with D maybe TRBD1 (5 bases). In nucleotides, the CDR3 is TGCAGCGTCGGAGACAGCAACAATGAGCAGTTCTTC. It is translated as CSVGDSNNEQFF.